Following are 31 T cell receptor beta chains from one sample sequenced in a study of identical twins. Each CDR3 protein gets one entry after TCRdb re-called the 5' RACE reads with MiXCR. The data show around 1.7 million distinct CDR3 sequences, 32% seen once. Sequenced input: cord blood. The source is a newborn girl in good health.

There are a few counts of this clonotype. V gene TRBV7-2 combines with J gene TRBJ2-7, with 7 bases fitting TRBD2. V lost 3 bases and J lost 4; bases outside the gene matches: 9. The CDR3 sequence is 15 residues long. Germline values: CDR1 SGHTA, CDR2 FQGNSA. CDR3 DNA: TGTGCCAGCAGCTTTAGGCTAGCGGAGAATTACGAGCAGTACTTC. It is translated as CASSFRLAENYEQYF.

This clonotype came up a few times. The CDR3, as DNA: TGTGCCAGCAGCTTAGTTGCGGACAGGGTGCATGGCTACACCTTC. This translates into CASSLVADRVHGYTF. The gene calls are TRBV7-2 and TRBJ1-2; 8 positions match TRBD1. Germline CDR1 reads SGHTA; CDR2 reads FQGNSA. V lost 1 base, J lost 6 bases, and 7 bases stayed unmatched. This CDR3 comprises 15 residues. The variable domain in full, with the rest retrieved from reference TRBV7-2 and TRBJ1-2, is GAGVSQSPSNKVTEKGKDVELRCDPISGHTALYWYRQSLGQGLEFLIYFQGNSAPDKSGLPSDRFSAERTGGSVSTLTIQRTQQEDSAVYLCASSLVADRVHGYTFGSGTRLTVV.

The table lists this clonotype with a count of one. J is TRBJ2-5 and V is TRBV10-3, with D unclear. The CDR3 contains 14 residues. Trimming shortened V by 1 base and J by 11 bases, and 17 bases separated the two germline ends. CDR1 is ENHRY, CDR2 SYGVKD, per germline. The CDR3 DNA follows: TGTGCCATCAGTGAGTGGCCTAGTGGGTATGAGCAGTACTTC. Translating gives CAISEWPSGYEQYF.

The V call is TRBV20-1, the J call TRBJ1-6; D is possibly TRBD1 (6 bases). The germline V gene has CDR1 DFQATT and CDR2 SNEGSKA (reference sequence). CDR3 length: 15 residues. V was pared by 2 bases and J by 5 bases, with 13 bases between. The CDR3 region is CSARIQGFDNSPLHF. CDR3 in DNA: TGCAGTGCTAGAATACAGGGTTTCGATAATTCACCCCTCCACTTT.

The rearrangement links TRBV4-1 to TRBJ2-7; the D is unclear. The CDR3 loop spans 12 amino acids. Per germline, CDR1 MGHRA and CDR2 YSYEKL. The germline V and J ends were trimmed by 3 bases and 7 bases, with 10 bases remaining between them. CDR3 sequence reads: CASSHHDNEQYF. The CDR3 nucleotides read TGCGCCAGCAGCCACCACGACAATGAGCAGTACTTC.

V and J are TRBV3-1 and TRBJ2-3; 10 bases fit TRBD2. The germline V gene encodes CDR1 LGHDT and CDR2 YNNKEL (reference sequence). This CDR3 is 15 amino acids long. The ends lost 6 bases at V and 2 bases at J; junction bases unmatched: 5. As DNA, the CDR3 is TGTGCCAGCAGACCCAGCGGGAGGGTCACAGATACGCAGTATTTT. This gives the protein CASRPSGRVTDTQYF.

This clonotype was counted between two and nine times. This rearrangement joins TRBV12-5 to TRBJ2-7; D is undetermined. The ends were cut back, 2 bases at V and 6 bases at J, with 11 bases in the middle. This CDR3 comprises 13 residues. Per the germline V gene, CDR1 is LGHNT and CDR2 is FRNRAP. In DNA, the CDR3 is TGTGCTAGTGGTTTGTCTCTAGATTCCGAGCAGTACTTC. Translated: CASGLSLDSEQYF.

There are a few counts of this clonotype. This chain joins TRBV4-1 and TRBJ2-1, with D possibly TRBD1 on 5 matching bases. V lost 4 bases and J lost 7, with 14 bases in between. The CDR3 covers 14 residues. Germline V lookup: CDR1 MGHRA, CDR2 YSYEKL. The CDR3 here is CASSRRQGNNEQFF. As DNA, the CDR3 is TGCGCCAGCAGCCGGCGTCAGGGAAATAATGAGCAGTTCTTC.

This clonotype showed up just a few times. V is TRBV7-9 and J is TRBJ1-2, with D perhaps matching TRBD1 (6 bases). The CDR3 sequence is 16 residues long. Germline CDR1 is SEHNR and CDR2 is FQNEAQ (reference sequence). V was trimmed by 6 bases and J by 0 bases, leaving 17 bases between them. For the CDR3, the DNA is TGTGCCAGCAGTTCGGGGGCAGGGCGGACTAACTATGGCTACACCTTC. This translates into CASSSGAGRTNYGYTF.

V is TRBV15 and J is TRBJ2-5; 8 positions agree with TRBD1. V gave up 0 bases and J gave up 5 bases; unmatched junction bases: 2. CDR1 and CDR2 from the germline V gene are LNHNV and YYDKDF (reference sequence). The CDR3 contains 14 residues. CDR3: CATSRDSGGETQYF. In DNA form, the CDR3 reads TGTGCCACCAGCAGAGATTCAGGGGGCGAGACCCAGTACTTC.

This clonotype was seen more than once but under ten times. This sequence joins TRBV3-1 and TRBJ2-5; D might be TRBD2 (6 bases). Germline values: CDR1 LGHDT, CDR2 YNNKEL (reference sequence). Trimming stripped 0 bases from V and 8 bases from J, with 7 bases between. This CDR3 is 12 amino acids long. The CDR3 region is CASSQELATQYF. For the CDR3, the DNA is TGTGCCAGCAGCCAAGAACTAGCAACCCAGTACTTC.

The genes are TRBV9 and TRBJ2-1, with D possibly TRBD2 on 5 matching bases. This CDR3 contains 16 residues. V lost 3 bases and J lost 6, with 19 bases in between. Per germline, CDR1 SGDLS and CDR2 YYNGEE. The CDR3 reads CASSERELRGPNEQFF. The CDR3 DNA follows: TGTGCCAGCAGCGAGAGGGAGCTCCGGGGTCCCAATGAGCAGTTCTTC.

Remarks on this clonotype: The junction departs from germline at one end; a sequencing error may be responsible. The chain links TRBV20-1 to TRBJ1-6; possible D gene TRBD1, 6 bases. Germline V gives CDR1 DFQATT, CDR2 SNEGSKA (reference sequence). The CDR3 contains 17 residues. CDR3 protein: CSARVGDKGSYNSPLHF. CDR3 coding DNA: TGTAGTGCTAGGGTGGGGGACAAGGGCTCCTATAATTCACCCCTCCACTTT.

There are a few counts of this clonotype. Here the CDR3 DNA reads TGTGCCAGCAGCTTATATCCATCCGGACTAGTTGAGCAGTACTTC. Translated: CASSLYPSGLVEQYF. The chain uses TRBV7-9 and TRBJ2-7; 7 nucleotides line up with TRBD2. CDR1 SEHNR and CDR2 FQNEAQ come from the germline V gene (reference sequence). The J segment lost 7 bases and the V segment lost 2 bases, leaving 11 bases of the junction unmatched. The CDR3 sequence is 15 residues long.

The chain joins TRBV5-1 to TRBJ1-6; D call uncertain. Trimming stripped 4 bases from V and 5 bases from J, with 10 bases between. This CDR3 spans 14 amino acids. Germline lookup yields CDR1 SGHRS and CDR2 YFSETQ. CDR3 loop: CASSLLDNNSPLHF. DNA for the CDR3: TGCGCCAGCAGCCTTTTGGATAATAATTCACCCCTCCACTTT.

This clonotype was picked up one time. V is TRBV10-3 and J is TRBJ2-7; unclear D gene. Germline assignment: CDR1 ENHRY and CDR2 SYGVKD. V dropped 0 bases and J dropped 7 bases, with 13 bases sitting between them. CDR3 size: 14 residues. CDR3 amino acids: CAISESIYPDEQYF. The CDR3 bases are TGTGCCATCAGTGAGTCGATTTATCCGGATGAGCAGTACTTC.

A few counts support this clonotype. J is TRBJ2-3 and V is TRBV20-1; 9 bases align to TRBD2. V was clipped by 5 bases and J by 4 bases; unmatched bases: 10. Germline V gives CDR1 DFQATT, CDR2 SNEGSKA (reference sequence). This CDR3 is 15 amino acids long. The CDR3 sequence is CSAYAAGGLSDTQYF. The CDR3 DNA reads as TGCAGTGCTTATGCAGCGGGGGGCTTATCAGATACGCAGTATTTT.

A note on this clonotype: A much larger clonotype is one base distant, so this may be a read error. CDR3: CASSLAVQLRETQFF. The CDR3 coding sequence is TGTGCCAGCAGCTTAGCGGTACAGCTTAGAGAGACCCAGTTCTTC. The V gene is TRBV7-9, the J gene TRBJ2-5, with D hard to call. The J call may be mistaken, given a closer DNA end match to TRBJ2-1. Germline V lookup: CDR1 SEHNR, CDR2 FQNEAQ (reference sequence). CDR3 size: 15 residues.

This clonotype showed up many times. The chain is built from TRBV5-1 and TRBJ2-7; no firm D call. CDR1 is SGHRS and CDR2 is YFSETQ in the germline V gene. The CDR3 loop spans 14 amino acids. Trimming removed 4 bases from V and 1 base from J, with 12 bases in between. CDR3 sequence: CASSGQAFSYEQYF. The CDR3 region has the DNA TGCGCCAGCAGCGGTCAGGCGTTTTCCTACGAGCAGTACTTC.

This clonotype was picked up a small number of times. The gene calls are TRBV28 and TRBJ2-1; 7 bases line up with TRBD2. Per the germline V gene, CDR1 is MDHEN and CDR2 is SYDVKM. The junction had 5 bases not matched to a gene; V was cut back by 5 bases and J by 10 bases. The CDR3 contains 12 residues. CDR3: CASSELAEEQFF. CDR3 nucleotide sequence: TGTGCCAGCAGTGAGCTAGCGGAAGAGCAGTTCTTC. The full variable domain, in which reference TRBV28 and TRBJ2-1 provide the parts outside the CDR3, is DVKVTQSSRYLVKRTGEKVFLECVQDMDHENMFWYRQDPGLGLRLIYFSYDVKMKEKGDIPEGYSVSREKKERFSLILESASTNQTSMYLCASSELAEEQFFGPGTRLTVL.

In its sample, this clonotype was seen many times. This sequence joins TRBV29-1 and TRBJ2-3; D is undetermined. Germline lookup yields CDR1 SQVTM and CDR2 ANQGSEA. The CDR3 is made up of 12 amino acids. With 4 bases removed from V and 2 bases from J, the gap between germline ends came to 7 bases. The CDR3 DNA sequence: TGCAGCGTTGGTACCTACACAGATACGCAGTATTTT. This sequence encodes CSVGTYTDTQYF.

The chain joins TRBV2 to TRBJ2-1; D ambiguous. CDR3 length: 12 residues. In germline, CDR1 is SNHLY, CDR2 FYNNEI. With 2 bases removed from V and 8 bases from J, the gap between germline ends came to 7 bases. CDR3 DNA sequence: TGTGCCAGCAGTGAAAATCTCCATGAGCAGTTCTTC. Translating it yields CASSENLHEQFF. Filled out from reference TRBV2 and TRBJ2-1, the complete variable domain reads EPEVTQTPSHQVTQMGQEVILRCVPISNHLYFYWYRQILGQKVEFLVSFYNNEISEKSEIFDDQFSVERPDGSNFTLKIRSTKLEDSAMYFCASSENLHEQFFGPGTRLTVL.

Points on this clonotype: A read error may explain this, as a much larger clone is one base away. The V gene is TRBV4-2, the J gene TRBJ2-1, with D possibly called TRBD1 or TRBD2 (5 bases each). Trimming pared 1 base from V and 10 bases from J, leaving 11 bases between. The CDR3 totals 13 residues. CDR1 is LGHNA and CDR2 is YNFKEQ in the germline V gene. The chain's CDR3 is CASSQAGTYEQFF. CDR3 DNA: TGTGCCAGCAGCCAAGCCGGGACCTACGAGCAGTTCTTC.

In its sample, this clonotype was seen a few times. The chain joins TRBV7-2 to TRBJ2-3; 9 bases agree with TRBD1. The CDR3 totals 14 residues. The V segment lost 5 bases and the J segment 7 bases; nucleotides outside the gene matches: 7. From germline, CDR1 is SGHTA and CDR2 FQGNSA. CDR3 amino acids: CASSQRDRVNTQYF. The CDR3 DNA sequence: TGTGCCAGCAGCCAGCGGGACAGGGTTAATACGCAGTATTTT.

This clonotype turned up a few times. The chain recombines TRBV4-2 with TRBJ2-7, with 7 bases aligning to TRBD2. The better agreement between TRBJ2-5 and the DNA end casts doubt on the J call. The CDR3 is made up of 14 amino acids. Per the germline V gene, CDR1 is LGHNA and CDR2 is YNFKEQ. The CDR3 here is CASSQGTRGETQYF. CDR3 bases: TGTGCCAGCAGCCAAGGGACTAGGGGAGAGACCCAGTACTTC.

CDR3 loop: CASSYSTGAAYNEQFF. DNA of the CDR3: TGTGCCAGCAGTTACTCTACGGGGGCGGCCTACAATGAGCAGTTCTTC. The chain employs TRBV6-6 and TRBJ2-1; D may be TRBD1 or TRBD2 (6 bases each). V dropped 0 bases and J dropped 2 bases, with 11 bases sitting between them. Germline V gives CDR1 MNHNY, CDR2 SVGAGI (reference sequence). The CDR3 is 16 residues long.

The gene calls are TRBV6-1 and TRBJ1-1; D unresolved. The CDR3 length is 15 residues. V shed 1 base and J shed 1 base, with 10 bases lying between them. Germline CDR1 reads MNHNS; CDR2 reads SASEGT. The CDR3 sequence is CASSEGGMGNTEAFF. The CDR3 DNA reads TGTGCCAGCAGTGAAGGCGGGATGGGGAACACTGAAGCTTTCTTT.

V is TRBV7-9 and J is TRBJ1-2; no reliable D call. The CDR3 totals 15 residues. The germline gives CDR1 SEHNR, CDR2 FQNEAQ (reference sequence). Trimming shortened V by 6 bases and J by 4 bases, and 18 bases separated the two germline ends. The DNA of the CDR3 is TGTGCCAGCAGTCGAGAGGGAGGCAGATCCTATGGCTACACCTTC. Translation gives CASSREGGRSYGYTF.

This chain connects TRBV20-1 to TRBJ2-3; the match to TRBD2 covers 9 bases. Per germline, CDR1 DFQATT and CDR2 SNEGSKA (reference sequence). The ends lost 3 bases at V and 4 bases at J; junction bases unmatched: 5. The CDR3 is made up of 14 amino acids. The chain's CDR3 is CSASLREGPDTQYF. The CDR3 bases are TGCAGTGCTAGTTTGCGGGAGGGCCCAGATACGCAGTATTTT.

About this clonotype itself: The junction does not match germline at one end; this may be a read error. V usage is TRBV5-1 and J usage is TRBJ1-1, with TRBD1 as a possible D gene (5 bases). This CDR3 has 15 amino acids. Germline loops: CDR1 SGHRS, CDR2 YFSETQ. CDR3 nucleotide sequence: TGCGCCAGCAGCTTGGTAGTAGGGACCAACACTGAAGTTTTCTTT. Protein product: CASSLVVGTNTEVFF.

This chain uses TRBV3-1 with TRBJ2-5, with unresolved D. Germline V gene sequence: CDR1 LGHDT, CDR2 YNNKEL (reference sequence). The V end was cut by 5 bases, the J end by 3 bases, with 10 bases between. The CDR3 consists of 13 residues. The CDR3 DNA reads TGTGCCAGCAGCACCCACCCGAAAGAGACCCAGTACTTC. This sequence encodes CASSTHPKETQYF.